Below, 19 T cell receptor beta chains from the same sample are listed, as sequenced in a study of control samples from healthy donors and cancer patients. Assay used: immunoSEQ multiplex PCR; TCRdb lists only in-frame clones, some missing. Seen here are roughly 400,000 clones, around 90% observed once, and the top ten hold just under 6.5%. Sequencing was carried out using PBMCs. These receptors all come from a man aged 35-49 years with head and neck cancer.

This chain links TRBV7-9 with TRBJ1-5; D is unclear. The CDR3 runs 12 residues. Germline CDR1 and CDR2: SEHNR and FQNEAQ (reference sequence). Trimming took off 5 bases at V and 6 bases at J, with 8 bases between the two ends. CDR3 in DNA: TGTGCCAGCAGCCCCGACTTTCAGCCCCAGCATTTT. It specifies CASSPDFQPQHF.

The chain recombines TRBV27 with TRBJ1-2; D possibly corresponds to TRBD1 (5 bases). CDR3 length equals 13 residues. Trimming pared 5 bases from V and 2 bases from J, leaving 9 bases between. Germline V gene sequence: CDR1 MNHEY, CDR2 SMNVEV (reference sequence). CDR3 sequence reads: CASSPDSNYGYTF. The CDR3 DNA follows: TGTGCCAGCAGTCCCGACAGCAACTATGGCTACACCTTC.

In this sample, this clone turned up once. The chain employs TRBV9 and TRBJ1-1; possibly TRBD1 for D (5 bases). This CDR3 contains 15 residues. Germline assignment: CDR1 SGDLS and CDR2 YYNGEE. The V end lost 2 bases, the J end lost 1 base, and 12 bases lay between the germline ends. CDR3 DNA: TGTGCCAGCAGCGTTGACCAGGGAACGAACACTGAAGCTTTCTTT. Its translation: CASSVDQGTNTEAFF.

The chain joins TRBV30 to TRBJ2-3; tentative D call: TRBD2 (5 bases). The CDR3 is 13 residues long. Germline assignment: CDR1 GTSNPN and CDR2 SVGIG (reference sequence). Trimming took off 0 bases at V and 3 bases at J, with 7 bases between the two ends. In DNA form, the CDR3 reads TGTGCCTGGAGTGTAAGCGGTACAGATACGCAGTATTTT. Amino acid sequence: CAWSVSGTDTQYF.

The chain couples TRBV7-3 to TRBJ2-7; the D gene is possibly TRBD2 (6 bases). This CDR3 contains 16 residues. Looked up from germline, CDR1 is SGHTA and CDR2 is FQGTGA. Trimming shortened V by 1 base and J by 0 bases, and 13 bases separated the two germline ends. Here the CDR3 DNA reads TGTGCCAGCAGCTTAATTGGCGGGACGAGCTCCTACGAGCAGTACTTC. Encoded protein: CASSLIGGTSSYEQYF.

CDR3 nucleotides: TGTGCCAGCAGTTTGGAGCGGGCCTACAATGAGCAGTTCTTC. It is translated as CASSLERAYNEQFF. The rearrangement joins TRBV28 to TRBJ2-1; perhaps TRBD2 as D (6 bases). V dropped 3 bases and J dropped 2 bases, with 8 bases sitting between them. The germline V gene has CDR1 MDHEN and CDR2 SYDVKM. The CDR3 spans 14 residues.

The chain employs TRBV10-1 and TRBJ2-4; possible D gene TRBD1, 6 bases. Per germline, CDR1 WNHNN and CDR2 SYGVQD (reference sequence). CDR3 size: 17 residues. The germline V and J ends were trimmed by 6 bases and 2 bases, with 20 bases remaining between them. In DNA form, the CDR3 reads TGCGCCAGCAGGAGCAGGGGCGGTGAGGAGACCAAAAACATTCAGTACTTC. Encoded protein: CASRSRGGEETKNIQYF.

This clone was seen a few times. V is TRBV7-9 and J is TRBJ2-1, with D possibly being TRBD2 (6 bases). This CDR3 comprises 15 residues. Trimming left V 1 base short and J 8 bases short, with 15 bases between. Germline V gene lookup returns CDR1 SEHNR and CDR2 FQNEAQ (reference sequence). CDR3 nucleotides: TGTGCCAGCAGCTTAGGCACGGGGGAAGCAGATGAGCAGTTCTTC. It is translated as CASSLGTGEADEQFF.

This clone came up a few times. V usage is TRBV7-8 and J usage is TRBJ2-3; the match to TRBD1 covers 8 bases. The CDR3 extends over 14 amino acids. V lost 1 base and J lost 8; bases outside the gene matches: 5. Per germline, CDR1 SGHVS and CDR2 FQNEAQ. The CDR3 spells CASSLEQGVGTQYF. CDR3 sequence (DNA): TGTGCCAGCAGCTTAGAACAGGGGGTCGGTACGCAGTATTTT.

This clone was seen a single time. At the DNA level, this CDR3 is encoded by other sequences in the same sample as well. The CDR3 loop reads CASSPGLAGAYEQYF. The CDR3 bases are TGTGCCAGCAGCCCAGGACTAGCGGGAGCCTACGAGCAGTACTTC. The chain joins TRBV7-2 to TRBJ2-7; 13 positions agree with TRBD2. Germline CDR1 SGHTA, CDR2 FQGNSA. With 5 bases clipped from V and 2 bases from J, the junction kept 3 bases outside the gene matches. This CDR3 has 15 residues.

The rearrangement links TRBV5-1 to TRBJ2-7, with D possibly TRBD1 on 6 matching bases. V was cut by 3 bases and J by 2 bases, with 12 bases left in between. Germline loops: CDR1 SGHRS, CDR2 YFSETQ. This CDR3 contains 14 residues. CDR3 nucleotide sequence: TGCGCCAGCAGCTCGCAAGGACAGACCTACGAGCAGTACTTC. Encoded protein: CASSSQGQTYEQYF.

This chain links TRBV19 with TRBJ1-1, with 7 bases aligning to TRBD1. Germline V gives CDR1 LNHDA, CDR2 SQIVND (reference sequence). CDR3 length equals 14 residues. J was trimmed by 4 bases and V by 5 bases; bases with no gene match: 7. The CDR3 sequence is CASSLDRLVTEAFF. Written as DNA, the CDR3 is TGTGCCAGTAGTCTGGACAGGCTTGTCACTGAAGCTTTCTTT.

This chain connects TRBV2 to TRBJ2-7, with D perhaps matching TRBD2 (5 bases). Germline values: CDR1 SNHLY, CDR2 FYNNEI. This CDR3 is built from 12 residues. Trimming stripped 4 bases from V and 4 bases from J, with 8 bases between. Here the CDR3 reads CASSVREYEQYF. In DNA, the CDR3 is TGTGCCAGCAGTGTAAGGGAGTACGAGCAGTACTTC.

The chain has TRBV20-1 and TRBJ2-7; D not resolved. Germline values: CDR1 DFQATT, CDR2 SNEGSKA (reference sequence). The CDR3 is 15 residues long. V was cut by 3 bases and J by 1 base, with 16 bases left in between. The CDR3 nucleotides read TGCAGTGCTAGTCTCCCAGGTGCGAGATCCTACGAGCAGTACTTC. Translated, it gives CSASLPGARSYEQYF.

The J gene is TRBJ1-3, the V gene TRBV29-1; 9 bases are a match to TRBD1. V shed 0 bases and J 3 bases; nucleotides not matched to a gene: 0. The CDR3 length is 14 residues. Germline assignment: CDR1 SQVTM and CDR2 ANQGSEA. CDR3 protein: CSVEETGGGNTIYF. The CDR3, as DNA: TGCAGCGTTGAAGAGACAGGGGGTGGAAACACCATATATTTT.

The chain links TRBV7-2 to TRBJ2-1; 15 positions match TRBD2. This CDR3 has 17 residues. Germline CDR1 reads SGHTA; CDR2 reads FQGNSA. V was pared by 1 base and J by 7 bases, with 5 bases of the junction left unmatched. The CDR3 is CASSLEGTSGRLNEQFF. As DNA, the CDR3 is TGTGCCAGCAGCTTAGAGGGGACTAGCGGGAGGCTGAATGAGCAGTTCTTC.

The chain combines TRBV1 with TRBJ1-5. TRBV1 is assigned pseudogene status. The CDR3 length is 15 residues. The CDR3 is CTSSQEYGGMQPQHF. The CDR3 DNA sequence: TGCACCAGCAGCCAAGAGTACGGGGGGATGCAGCCCCAGCATTTT.

The chain joins TRBV10-3 to TRBJ1-2; 9 nucleotides agree with TRBD1. Germline lookup yields CDR1 ENHRY and CDR2 SYGVKD. V dropped 5 bases and J dropped 2; count of bases not matched to a gene: 3. The CDR3 totals 14 residues. This CDR3 is CAISWDRVNYGYTF. DNA for the CDR3: TGTGCCATCAGTTGGGACAGGGTGAACTATGGCTACACCTTC.

V is TRBV30 and J is TRBJ2-7; no clear D gene. Trimming cost V 1 base and J 7 bases, with 14 bases left between them. In germline, CDR1 is GTSNPN, CDR2 SVGIG (reference sequence). The CDR3 spans 13 residues. The CDR3 DNA reads as TGTGCCTGGAGTGCACAACTCCTCGGGGAGCAGTACTTC. Its protein is CAWSAQLLGEQYF.